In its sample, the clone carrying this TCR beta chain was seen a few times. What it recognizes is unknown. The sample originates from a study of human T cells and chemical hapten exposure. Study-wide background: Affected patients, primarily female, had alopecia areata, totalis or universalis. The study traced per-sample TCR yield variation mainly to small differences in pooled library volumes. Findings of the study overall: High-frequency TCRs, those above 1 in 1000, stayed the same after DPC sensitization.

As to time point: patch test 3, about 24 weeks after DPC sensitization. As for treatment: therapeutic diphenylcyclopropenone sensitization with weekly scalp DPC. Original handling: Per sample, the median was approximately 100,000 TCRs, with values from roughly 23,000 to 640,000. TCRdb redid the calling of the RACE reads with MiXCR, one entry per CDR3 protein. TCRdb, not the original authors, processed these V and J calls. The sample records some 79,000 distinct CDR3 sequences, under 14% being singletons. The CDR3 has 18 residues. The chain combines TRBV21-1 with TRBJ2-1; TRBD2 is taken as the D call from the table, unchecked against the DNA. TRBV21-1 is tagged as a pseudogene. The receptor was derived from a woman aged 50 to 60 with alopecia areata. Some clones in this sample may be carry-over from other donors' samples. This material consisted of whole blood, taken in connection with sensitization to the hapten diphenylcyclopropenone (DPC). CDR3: CASSPRTGLSRRGNEQFF. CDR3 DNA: TGTGCCAGCAGCCCTCGGACCGGCCTGAGTAGGAGGGGCAATGAGCAGTTCTTC.